Presented here are 2 T cell receptor beta chains from one specimen sequenced in a study of OX40 agonist ivuxolimab in advanced cancers. Clones were sequenced by immunoSEQ multiplex PCR, and TCRdb holds only the in-frame ones, with some missing. Here the sample spans 100,000 or so clones, less than 95% being singletons. The source material was CD4+ or CD8+ T cells sorted from blood, sampled in a trial of the OX40 agonist ivuxolimab. These receptors came from an adult with an advanced solid tumor such as melanoma, head and neck, liver or kidney cancer.

The chain is built from TRBV28 and TRBJ2-7; 10 nucleotides align to TRBD1. CDR3 length: 17 residues. Trimming at V came to 4 bases and at J to 0 bases, leaving 9 bases not matched to a gene. Germline-derived CDR1 and CDR2 are MDHEN and SYDVKM. CDR3 protein: CASSSRGQGLSSYEQYF. CDR3 nucleotide sequence: TGTGCCAGCAGTTCGAGGGGACAGGGGCTTAGCTCCTACGAGCAGTACTTC. Full variable domain (missing parts from reference TRBV28 and TRBJ2-7): DVKVTQSSRYLVKRTGEKVFLECVQDMDHENMFWYRQDPGLGLRLIYFSYDVKMKEKGDIPEGYSVSREKKERFSLILESASTNQTSMYLCASSSRGQGLSSYEQYFGPGTRLTVT.

The CDR3 sequence is CASKSAGAEDTEAFF. CDR3 DNA sequence: TGTGCCAGCAAATCCGCCGGGGCAGAGGACACTGAAGCTTTCTTT. This chain joins TRBV28 and TRBJ1-1; D might be TRBD1 (5 bases). CDR1 and CDR2 from the germline V gene are MDHEN and SYDVKM. Trimming stripped 7 bases from V and 3 bases from J, with 18 bases between. The CDR3 is 15 residues long.